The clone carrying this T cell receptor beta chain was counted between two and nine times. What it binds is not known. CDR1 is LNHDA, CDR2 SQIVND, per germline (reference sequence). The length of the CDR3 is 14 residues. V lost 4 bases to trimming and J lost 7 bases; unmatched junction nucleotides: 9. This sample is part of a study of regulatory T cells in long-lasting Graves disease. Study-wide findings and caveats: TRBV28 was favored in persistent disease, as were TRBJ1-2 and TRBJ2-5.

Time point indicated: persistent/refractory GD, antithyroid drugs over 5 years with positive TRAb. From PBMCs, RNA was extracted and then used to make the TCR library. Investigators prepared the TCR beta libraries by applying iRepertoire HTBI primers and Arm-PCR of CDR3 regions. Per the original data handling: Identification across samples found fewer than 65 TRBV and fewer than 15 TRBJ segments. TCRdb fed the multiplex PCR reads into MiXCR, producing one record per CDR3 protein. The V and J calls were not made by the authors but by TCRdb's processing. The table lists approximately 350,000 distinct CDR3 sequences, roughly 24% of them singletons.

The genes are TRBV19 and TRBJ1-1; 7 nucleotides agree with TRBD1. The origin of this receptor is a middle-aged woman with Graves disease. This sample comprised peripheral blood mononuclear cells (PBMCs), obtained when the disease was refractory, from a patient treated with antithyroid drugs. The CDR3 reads CASSRTYRGSEAFF. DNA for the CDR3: TGTGCCAGTAGTAGAACCTACAGGGGAAGTGAAGCTTTCTTT.